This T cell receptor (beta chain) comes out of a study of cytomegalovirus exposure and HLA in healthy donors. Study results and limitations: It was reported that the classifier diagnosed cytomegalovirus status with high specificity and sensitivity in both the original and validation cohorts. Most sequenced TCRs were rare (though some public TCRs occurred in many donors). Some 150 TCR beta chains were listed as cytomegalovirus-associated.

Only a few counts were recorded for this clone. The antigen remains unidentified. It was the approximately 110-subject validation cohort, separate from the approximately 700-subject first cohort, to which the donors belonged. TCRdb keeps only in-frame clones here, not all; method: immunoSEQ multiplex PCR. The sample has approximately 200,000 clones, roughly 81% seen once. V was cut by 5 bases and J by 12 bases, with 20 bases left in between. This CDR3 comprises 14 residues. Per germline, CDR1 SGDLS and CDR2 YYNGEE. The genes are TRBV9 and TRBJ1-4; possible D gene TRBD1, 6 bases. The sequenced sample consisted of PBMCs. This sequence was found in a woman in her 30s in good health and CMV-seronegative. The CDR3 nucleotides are TGTGCCAGCAGTGCGACAGGATCTTTGGTGGAACTGTTTTTT. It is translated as CASSATGSLVELFF.